Below, one TCR beta chain is given with its context. Its antigen is unidentified. The CDR3 contains 14 residues. The V gene lost 10 bases and the J gene lost 0 bases, with 13 bases spanning the gap. Germline CDR1 and CDR2: MNHEY and SMNVEV (reference sequence). The entry originates in a study of OX40 agonist ivuxolimab in advanced cancers. General observations from the study: CD4+ T cells averaged fewer expanded clones than CD8+ T cells.

Produced via immunoSEQ multiplex PCR; TCRdb's table is partial and in-frame only. The sample includes tens of thousands of clones, roughly 94% of them seen just once. This sequence was found in an adult with an advanced solid tumor such as melanoma, head and neck, liver or kidney cancer. Sequencing was performed on CD4+ or CD8+ T cells sorted from blood, taken in a trial of the OX40 agonist ivuxolimab. The chain carries TRBV27 and TRBJ1-5; D remains unclear. In nucleotides, the CDR3 is TGTGCCACCACGTCGGGGATTAGCAATCAGCCCCAGCATTTT. This sequence encodes CATTSGISNQPQHF.